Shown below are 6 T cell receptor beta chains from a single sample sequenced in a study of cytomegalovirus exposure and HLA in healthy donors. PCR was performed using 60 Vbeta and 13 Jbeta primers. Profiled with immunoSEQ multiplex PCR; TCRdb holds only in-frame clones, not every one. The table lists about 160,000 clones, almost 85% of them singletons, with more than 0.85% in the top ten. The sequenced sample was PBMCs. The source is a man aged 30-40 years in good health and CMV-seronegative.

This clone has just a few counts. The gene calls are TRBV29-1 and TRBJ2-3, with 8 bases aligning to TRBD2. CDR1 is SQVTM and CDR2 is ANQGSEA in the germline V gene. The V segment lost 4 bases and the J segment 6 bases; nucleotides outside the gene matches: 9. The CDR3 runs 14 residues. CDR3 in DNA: TGCAGCGTTGTGAGGAGCGGGAGTACGGATACGCAGTATTTT. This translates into CSVVRSGSTDTQYF.

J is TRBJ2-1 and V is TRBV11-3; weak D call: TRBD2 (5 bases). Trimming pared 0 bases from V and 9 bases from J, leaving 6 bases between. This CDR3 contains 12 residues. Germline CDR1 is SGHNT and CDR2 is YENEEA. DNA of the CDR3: TGTGCCAGCAGCTTAGAAGGAGGTGAGCAGTTCTTC. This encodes CASSLEGGEQFF.

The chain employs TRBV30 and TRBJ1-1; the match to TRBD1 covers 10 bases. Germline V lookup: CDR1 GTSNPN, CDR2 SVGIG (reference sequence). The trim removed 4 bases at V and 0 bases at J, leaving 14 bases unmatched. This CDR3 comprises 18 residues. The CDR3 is CAWKLRMRDRGLNTEAFF. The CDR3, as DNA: TGTGCCTGGAAACTCCGAATGCGGGACAGGGGTTTGAACACTGAAGCTTTCTTT.

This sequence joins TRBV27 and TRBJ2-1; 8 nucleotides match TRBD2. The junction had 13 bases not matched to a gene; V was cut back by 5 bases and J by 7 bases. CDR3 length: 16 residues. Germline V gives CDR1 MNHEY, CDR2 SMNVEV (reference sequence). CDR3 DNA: TGTGCCAGCAGTACCAGGTGGCGGGAGGCCGGAAATGAGCAGTTCTTC. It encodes CASSTRWREAGNEQFF.

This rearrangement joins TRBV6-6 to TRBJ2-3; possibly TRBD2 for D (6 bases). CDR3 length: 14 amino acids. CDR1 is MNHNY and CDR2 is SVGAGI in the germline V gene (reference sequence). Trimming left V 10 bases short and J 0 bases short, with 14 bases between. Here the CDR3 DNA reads TGTGCCACTCGGGACTTTTATAGCACAGATACGCAGTATTTT. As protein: CATRDFYSTDTQYF.

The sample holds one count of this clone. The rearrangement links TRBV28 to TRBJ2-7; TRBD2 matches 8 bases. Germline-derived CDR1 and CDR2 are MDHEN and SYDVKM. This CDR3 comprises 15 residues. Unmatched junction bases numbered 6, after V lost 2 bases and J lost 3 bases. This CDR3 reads CASSLAGGRYYEQYF. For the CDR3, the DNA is TGTGCCAGCAGTTTAGCGGGGGGCCGGTACTACGAGCAGTACTTC.